This TCR beta chain derives from a study of identical twins listed by TCRdb under 2016. About the full investigation: To test whether fetal clonotypes persist, this study deep-sequenced TCR alpha and beta repertoires from monozygotic twins, from unrelated adults of various ages, and from cord blood. To rule out contamination, replicate twin experiments were performed at different times with different library preparation protocols.

In this sample, this clonotype turned up many times. Its antigen remains unidentified. No base-level quality is on record; no much larger clone is a single base apart. The library came from 5' RACE. Data came from an Illumina HiSeq 2000. A universal primer binding site was added through template switching, and the final cDNA carried a unique molecular identifier so that TCR cDNA molecules could be counted accurately. Specific primers in the conserved constant-segment region were used to synthesize first-strand cDNA for the TCR alpha and beta chains. Each cDNA library was double barcoded, with a SMART-Mk sample barcode plus Illumina barcodes, to control for contamination. TruSeq adapter sequences, together with Illumina sample barcodes, were added in two successive PCR steps. The Illumina HiSeq platform was used with custom primers to sequence TCR alpha and beta cDNA libraries. The paper's data handling went like this. MiGEC processed the raw reads to extract unique molecular identifiers, while MiXCR was used to determine the CDR3 positions. Recombination models were inferred per individual with the repgenHMM and IGoR tools using an EM algorithm. The tcR package in R was used for shared clonotype analysis, with sharing normalized by the product of cloneset sizes. To study raw recombination free of thymic and clonal selection effects, out-of-frame nonproductive sequences were analyzed. The raw public data were reprocessed by TCRdb itself: fastp quality trimming at Q25, MiXCR clonotype calling, in-frame beta chains only. Each CDR3 protein gets just one entry, which takes the most common genes and DNA from the rows behind it. Clone size and V and J calls follow TCRdb, not the original study. Counted in this sample were about 240,000 distinct CDR3 sequences; 6.5% to 9% of them appeared once. 5.4% of the sample is held by the ten biggest clonotypes.

Broader findings and caveats from the paper: Excess twin sharing in beta out-of-frame sequences was weaker because fewer shared sequences lowered the signal-to-noise ratio. Abundant cord blood beta clonotypes had fewer insertions, young adult naive repertoires showed a similar but weaker trend, and memory repertoires showed no such trend. Invariant T cells such as MAIT and iNKT could partly confound zero-insertion analyses, though diverse VJ usage argued against this for most clonotypes. In monozygotic twins, out-of-frame TCR alpha sharing was systematically underestimated by recombination models, although the models agreed with sharing between unrelated individuals. Compared with coincidental sharing between unrelated individuals, an excess of low generation-probability sequences was observed among out-of-frame TCR alpha sequences shared between twins. Because the same donors could not be followed over many years, conclusions were based on cross-sectional statistical analysis.

Only healthy Caucasian donors were included. The twin cohort comprised three pairs of female monozygotic twins, all aged roughly 18 to 30 years. Positive isolation kits from Invitrogen were used to isolate CD4+ and CD8+ T cell populations. The same sample was also studied in work on yellow fever vaccine responses in identical twins. The second study also describes: The authors reported that the T cell response to vaccination in identical twins appeared partly convergent and partly personalized. The study precisely tracked vaccine-responding T cell clones in identical twins.

The receptor was isolated from a woman between 18 and 29 years old in good health. The source material was CD8+ T cells sorted from blood.

The CDR3 region reads CASSVEGPNTEAFF. The DNA sequence is given as TGTGCCAGCAGCGTAGAAGGGCCGAACACTGAAGCTTTCTTT. Rearrangement joined TRBV9 to TRBJ1-1; the D gene is unclear. Reading the germline V gene gives CDR1 SGDLS and CDR2 YYNGEE. The junction shows trimming of 0 bases on V and 1 base on J, plus 7 bases between the germline ends. The cysteine opens and the phenylalanine closes a CDR3 of 14 amino acids. Kept here is only the CDR3 DNA, which spans 42 bases and is read in frame from base 1.